This T cell receptor beta chain was captured in a study of T cell changes during pregnancy in multiple sclerosis. Unmatched junction bases numbered 11, after V lost 5 bases and J lost 4 bases. The CDR3 extends over 16 amino acids. Germline CDR1 is MRHNA and CDR2 is SNTAGT. TCRdb's table, derived via immunoSEQ multiplex PCR, lists solely in-frame clones and lacks some. The sample consists of 70,000 to 95,000 clones, 90% to 95% of them appearing once. The source is a female donor with multiple sclerosis, enrolled in a pregnancy study. The sample was peripheral blood, taken in the first trimester of pregnancy. The rearrangement joins TRBV6-4 to TRBJ2-3; 8 bases are a match to TRBD2. The chain's CDR3 is CASSSGGPTGADTQYF. CDR3 nucleotide sequence: TGTGCCAGCAGTAGCGGGGGCCCAACCGGGGCAGATACGCAGTATTTT.